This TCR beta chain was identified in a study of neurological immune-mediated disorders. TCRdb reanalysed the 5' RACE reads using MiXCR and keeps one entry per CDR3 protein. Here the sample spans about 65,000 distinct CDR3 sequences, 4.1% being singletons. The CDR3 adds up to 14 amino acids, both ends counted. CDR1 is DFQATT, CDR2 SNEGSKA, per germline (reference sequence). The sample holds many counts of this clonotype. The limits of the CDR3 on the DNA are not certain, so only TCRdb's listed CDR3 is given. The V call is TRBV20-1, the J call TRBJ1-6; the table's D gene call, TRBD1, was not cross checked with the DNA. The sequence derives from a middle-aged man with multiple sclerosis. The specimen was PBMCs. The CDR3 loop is CSVYVGRGSSPLNF.